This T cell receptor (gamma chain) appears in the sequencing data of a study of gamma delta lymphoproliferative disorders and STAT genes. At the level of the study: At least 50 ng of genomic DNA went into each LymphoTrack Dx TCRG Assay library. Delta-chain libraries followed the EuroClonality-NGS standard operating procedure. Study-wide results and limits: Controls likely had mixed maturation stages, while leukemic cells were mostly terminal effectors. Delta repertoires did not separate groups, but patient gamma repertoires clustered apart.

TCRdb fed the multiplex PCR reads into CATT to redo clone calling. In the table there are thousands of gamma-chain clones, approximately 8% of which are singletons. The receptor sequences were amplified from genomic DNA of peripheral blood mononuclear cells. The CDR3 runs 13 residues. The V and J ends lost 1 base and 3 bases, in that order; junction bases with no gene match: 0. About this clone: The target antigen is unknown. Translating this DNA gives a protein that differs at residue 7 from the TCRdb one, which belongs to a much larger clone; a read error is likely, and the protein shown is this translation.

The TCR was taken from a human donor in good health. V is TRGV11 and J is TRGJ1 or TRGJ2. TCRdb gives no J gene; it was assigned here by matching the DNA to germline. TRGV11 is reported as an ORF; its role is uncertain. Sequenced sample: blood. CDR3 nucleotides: TGTGCCTGCTGGATTAGGCATTATTATAAGAAACTCTTT. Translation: CACWIRHYYKKLF.